A single sample gave rise to the 5 T cell receptor beta chains below, sequenced in a study of cytomegalovirus exposure and HLA in healthy donors. Assay used: immunoSEQ multiplex PCR; TCRdb lists only in-frame clones, some missing. The sample shows around 150,000 clones, roughly 90% of them seen only once. Sample: PBMCs. The receptors come from a woman aged 18-29 years in good health and CMV-seronegative.

This clone was observed a handful of times. The CDR3 is CASSQGSGSWGPEAFF. The CDR3 DNA reads TGCGCCAGCAGCCAAGGTTCGGGGTCCTGGGGGCCTGAAGCTTTCTTT. This rearrangement joins TRBV4-1 to TRBJ1-1, with D maybe TRBD1 (6 bases). Per the germline V gene, CDR1 is MGHRA and CDR2 is YSYEKL. This CDR3 is built from 16 residues. V dropped 1 base and J dropped 6 bases, with 18 bases sitting between them.

V and J are TRBV7-8 and TRBJ2-1; 7 nucleotides agree with TRBD1. Germline values: CDR1 SGHVS, CDR2 FQNEAQ. The CDR3 runs to 15 residues. J was trimmed by 9 bases and V by 3 bases; bases with no gene match: 11. Here the CDR3 DNA reads TGTGCCAGCAGCTTGATGAACAGGGGCTTCTCTGAGCAGTTCTTC. It encodes CASSLMNRGFSEQFF.

The rearrangement joins TRBV6-5 to TRBJ2-5, with a possible D match to TRBD1 (5 bases). V was shortened by 2 bases and J by 7 bases, with 14 bases between the two germline ends. CDR1 MNHEY and CDR2 SVGAGI come from the germline V gene. The CDR3 is 14 residues long. CDR3 loop: CASSYQPRQGTQYF. The CDR3 region has the DNA TGTGCCAGCAGTTACCAGCCCCGGCAGGGGACCCAGTACTTC.

Only a few counts were recorded for this clone. V usage is TRBV2 and J usage is TRBJ1-2; TRBD1 matches 9 bases. The germline V gene encodes CDR1 SNHLY and CDR2 FYNNEI. V dropped 7 bases and J dropped 4; count of bases not matched to a gene: 10. The CDR3 sequence is 15 residues long. CDR3 protein: CASNFPGTGSYGYTF. The CDR3 DNA follows: TGTGCCAGCAATTTCCCCGGGACAGGGTCCTATGGCTACACCTTC.

This rearrangement joins TRBV4-2 to TRBJ1-3; D is unresolved. This CDR3 has 14 residues. Trimming cost V 1 base and J 0 bases, with 4 bases left between them. The germline gives CDR1 LGHNA, CDR2 YNFKEQ. CDR3 nucleotides: TGTGCCAGCAGCCAAGGCAGCTCTGGAAACACCATATATTTT. Its translation is CASSQGSSGNTIYF.